Shown below are 17 T cell receptor beta chains from a single sample sequenced in a study of Ad26.COV2.S vaccination and SARS-CoV-2 variants. The repertoire was sequenced with immunoSEQ multiplex PCR; TCRdb's copy has only in-frame clones and lacks some. Of 430,000 or so clones detected, roughly 90% appear once; the ten largest clones hold 10% to 15%. Described treatment: some 19 received Ad26.COV2.S at low or high dose, single or two shots; several received placebo; per-sample allocation not given. Each sample was drawn 63 days after the first injection (of vaccine or placebo). The sequenced sample was peripheral blood, obtained in a trial of Ad26.COV2.S vaccine versus placebo. Every receptor here comes from a person between 18 and 59 years old who received the Ad26.COV2.S COVID-19 vaccine or a placebo.

In regard to this clone: At one end the junction does not follow the germline gene, possibly because of a read error. This rearrangement joins TRBV7-8 to TRBJ2-5; the match to TRBD2 covers 7 bases. Germline lookup yields CDR1 SGHVS and CDR2 FQNEAQ. This CDR3 has 10 residues. This chain's CDR3 is CASSLVREDF. CDR3 nucleotides: TGTGCCAGCAGCTTAGTTCGGGAGGACTTC.

J is TRBJ2-1 and V is TRBV18; unclear D gene. The CDR3 totals 14 residues. CDR1 is KGHSH, CDR2 LQKENI, per germline. Trimming shortened V by 1 base and J by 5 bases, and 9 bases separated the two germline ends. CDR3 in DNA: TGTGCCAGCTCACCACTTGATACAAACAATGAGCAGTTCTTC. Its protein product is CASSPLDTNNEQFF.

This rearrangement joins TRBV12-3 or TRBV12-4 to TRBJ2-7, with TRBD2 as a possible D gene (6 bases). The CDR3 extends over 12 amino acids. The V end lost 5 bases, the J end lost 6 bases, and 11 bases lay between the germline ends. The CDR3 nucleotides are TGTGCCAGCAGTCGGGACTTCGGCGAGCAGTACTTC. Encoded protein: CASSRDFGEQYF.

This chain links TRBV9 with TRBJ1-2; possible D gene TRBD1, 5 bases. The CDR3 is 19 residues long. The germline V gene has CDR1 SGDLS and CDR2 YYNGEE. Trimming stripped 0 bases from V and 9 bases from J, with 30 bases between. The CDR3 DNA is TGTGCCAGCAGCGTAGGGGGTGGGGCAGGGAGCCTTCTAGTGAAGAGCTACACCTTC. Its translation is CASSVGGGAGSLLVKSYTF.

V and J are TRBV18 and TRBJ2-1; D might be TRBD1 or TRBD2, each matching 5 bases. Germline CDR1 is KGHSH and CDR2 is LQKENI. V was shortened by 3 bases and J by 5 bases, with 14 bases between the two germline ends. This CDR3 spans 15 amino acids. CDR3 in DNA: TGTGCCAGCTCACCTACGCCCGGGACGAACAATGAGCAGTTCTTC. It yields the protein CASSPTPGTNNEQFF. The complete variable domain, with remaining parts taken from reference TRBV18 and TRBJ2-1, reads NAGVMQNPRHLVRRRGQEARLRCSPMKGHSHVYWYRQLPEEGLKFMVYLQKENIIDESGMPKERFSAEFPKEGPSILRIQQVVRGDSAAYFCASSPTPGTNNEQFFGPGTRLTVL.

This clone was counted only a few times. The sample carries other DNA sequences with the same CDR3. The rearrangement joins TRBV3-1 (or the pseudogene TRBV3-2) to TRBJ2-7, with D possibly being TRBD2 (5 bases). CDR1 is LGHDT, CDR2 YNNKEL, per germline (reference sequence). V was shortened by 1 base and J by 7 bases, with 8 bases between the two germline ends. CDR3 length equals 12 residues. Here the CDR3 DNA reads TGTGCCAGCAGCCAAGGAGGGTCTGAGCAGTACTTC. Translated: CASSQGGSEQYF.

The chain carries TRBV5-8 and TRBJ2-7, with TRBD1 identical over 7 bases. V dropped 0 bases and J dropped 0; count of bases not matched to a gene: 12. Germline CDR1 reads SGHTS; CDR2 reads YDEGEE. The CDR3 length is 18 residues. CDR3: CASSLVQGLSLSSYEQYF. As DNA, the CDR3 is TGTGCCAGCAGCTTGGTACAGGGGCTCTCTTTGAGCTCCTACGAGCAGTACTTC.

V and J are TRBV29-1 and TRBJ1-1; the D gene is possibly TRBD1 (5 bases). Germline CDR1 SQVTM, CDR2 ANQGSEA. The CDR3 loop spans 13 amino acids. The V end was cut by 2 bases, the J end by 4 bases, with 11 bases between. CDR3 in amino acids: CSVESVGGTEAFF. The CDR3 nucleotides are TGCAGCGTTGAATCGGTGGGGGGCACTGAAGCTTTCTTT.

The chain employs TRBV27 and TRBJ2-2; the D gene could be TRBD1 or TRBD2 (5 bases each). Trimming cost V 8 bases and J 7 bases, with 26 bases left between them. The germline CDR1 and CDR2 sequences are MNHEY and SMNVEV (reference sequence). The CDR3 is 17 residues long. CDR3: CASSPGTQAVWVGELFF. In DNA, the CDR3 is TGTGCCAGCTCACCGGGGACCCAAGCAGTGTGGGTCGGGGAGCTGTTTTTT.

The chain carries TRBV6-4 and TRBJ2-1, with 7 bases lining up with TRBD2. Germline V gene data show CDR1 as MRHNA and CDR2 as SNTAGT. This CDR3 contains 15 residues. The ends lost 4 bases at V and 1 base at J; junction bases unmatched: 4. The DNA for the CDR3 is TGTGCCAGCAGTGTTGATAGCGGGTCCTACAATGAGCAGTTCTTC. Translation gives CASSVDSGSYNEQFF.

The CDR3 is CASSPLGGGRLSYNEQFF. The CDR3 DNA reads TGCGCCAGCAGCCCACTGGGGGGCGGGAGGCTCTCCTACAATGAGCAGTTCTTC. V gene TRBV4-1 combines with J gene TRBJ2-1, with 8 bases fitting TRBD2. Germline trimming cut 4 bases from V and 0 bases from J; bases unmatched to any gene: 11. The CDR3 contains 18 residues. Germline V gives CDR1 MGHRA, CDR2 YSYEKL.

The V and J genes are TRBV9 and TRBJ2-1; D call uncertain. In germline, CDR1 is SGDLS, CDR2 YYNGEE. Trimming took off 0 bases at V and 6 bases at J, with 7 bases between the two ends. The CDR3 contains 13 residues. The chain's CDR3 is CASSVGTGNEQFF. For the CDR3, the DNA is TGTGCCAGCAGCGTAGGAACCGGCAATGAGCAGTTCTTC.

Remarks on this clone: Other nucleotide sequences in the sample specify the same CDR3. The V gene is TRBV6-2 or TRBV6-3, the J gene TRBJ2-7; D call uncertain. Germline loops: CDR1 MNHEY, CDR2 SVGEGT. This CDR3 has 14 amino acids. The germline V and J ends were trimmed by 0 bases and 3 bases, with 9 bases remaining between them. CDR3 DNA: TGTGCCAGCAGTTACTCCAGTTCGAGCTACGAGCAGTACTTC. It specifies CASSYSSSSYEQYF.

CDR3 loop: CASKQGLNTEAFF. CDR3 in DNA: TGTGCCAGCAAGCAGGGTTTGAACACTGAAGCTTTCTTT. This chain connects TRBV2 to TRBJ1-1, with D perhaps matching TRBD1 (5 bases). Trimming took 7 bases from V and 0 from J, leaving 9 bases between them. Germline values: CDR1 SNHLY, CDR2 FYNNEI. The CDR3 is made up of 13 amino acids. Full variable domain (rest looked up from reference TRBV2 and TRBJ1-1): EPEVTQTPSHQVTQMGQEVILRCVPISNHLYFYWYRQILGQKVEFLVSFYNNEISEKSEIFDDQFSVERPDGSNFTLKIRSTKLEDSAMYFCASKQGLNTEAFFGQGTRLTVV.

The chain has TRBV7-9 and TRBJ2-1, with 8 bases aligning to TRBD2. This CDR3 contains 15 residues. Germline V gene data show CDR1 as SEHNR and CDR2 as FQNEAQ (reference sequence). V gave up 5 bases and J gave up 1 base; unmatched junction bases: 4. CDR3 sequence (DNA): TGTGCCAGCAGCCCACTAGCGGATTCCTACAATGAGCAGTTCTTC. Translated: CASSPLADSYNEQFF.

J is TRBJ2-2 and V is TRBV19; weak D call: TRBD1 (6 bases). Germline V gene lookup returns CDR1 LNHDA and CDR2 SQIVND (reference sequence). This CDR3 is 15 amino acids long. V dropped 6 bases and J dropped 4 bases, with 15 bases sitting between them. The CDR3 bases are TGTGCCAGTAGACGTTTTGGACAGTTCACCGGGGAGCTGTTTTTT. This encodes CASRRFGQFTGELFF.

The rearrangement uses TRBV6-6 and TRBJ1-5; the match to TRBD1 covers 11 bases. The V gene's germline CDR1 is MNHNY and CDR2 SVGAGI (reference sequence). With 1 base clipped from V and 6 bases from J, the junction kept 5 bases outside the gene matches. This CDR3 has 16 amino acids. The CDR3 bases are TGTGCCAGCAGTTACTACCGGACAGGGGGCGGTCAGCCCCAGCATTTT. This encodes CASSYYRTGGGQPQHF.